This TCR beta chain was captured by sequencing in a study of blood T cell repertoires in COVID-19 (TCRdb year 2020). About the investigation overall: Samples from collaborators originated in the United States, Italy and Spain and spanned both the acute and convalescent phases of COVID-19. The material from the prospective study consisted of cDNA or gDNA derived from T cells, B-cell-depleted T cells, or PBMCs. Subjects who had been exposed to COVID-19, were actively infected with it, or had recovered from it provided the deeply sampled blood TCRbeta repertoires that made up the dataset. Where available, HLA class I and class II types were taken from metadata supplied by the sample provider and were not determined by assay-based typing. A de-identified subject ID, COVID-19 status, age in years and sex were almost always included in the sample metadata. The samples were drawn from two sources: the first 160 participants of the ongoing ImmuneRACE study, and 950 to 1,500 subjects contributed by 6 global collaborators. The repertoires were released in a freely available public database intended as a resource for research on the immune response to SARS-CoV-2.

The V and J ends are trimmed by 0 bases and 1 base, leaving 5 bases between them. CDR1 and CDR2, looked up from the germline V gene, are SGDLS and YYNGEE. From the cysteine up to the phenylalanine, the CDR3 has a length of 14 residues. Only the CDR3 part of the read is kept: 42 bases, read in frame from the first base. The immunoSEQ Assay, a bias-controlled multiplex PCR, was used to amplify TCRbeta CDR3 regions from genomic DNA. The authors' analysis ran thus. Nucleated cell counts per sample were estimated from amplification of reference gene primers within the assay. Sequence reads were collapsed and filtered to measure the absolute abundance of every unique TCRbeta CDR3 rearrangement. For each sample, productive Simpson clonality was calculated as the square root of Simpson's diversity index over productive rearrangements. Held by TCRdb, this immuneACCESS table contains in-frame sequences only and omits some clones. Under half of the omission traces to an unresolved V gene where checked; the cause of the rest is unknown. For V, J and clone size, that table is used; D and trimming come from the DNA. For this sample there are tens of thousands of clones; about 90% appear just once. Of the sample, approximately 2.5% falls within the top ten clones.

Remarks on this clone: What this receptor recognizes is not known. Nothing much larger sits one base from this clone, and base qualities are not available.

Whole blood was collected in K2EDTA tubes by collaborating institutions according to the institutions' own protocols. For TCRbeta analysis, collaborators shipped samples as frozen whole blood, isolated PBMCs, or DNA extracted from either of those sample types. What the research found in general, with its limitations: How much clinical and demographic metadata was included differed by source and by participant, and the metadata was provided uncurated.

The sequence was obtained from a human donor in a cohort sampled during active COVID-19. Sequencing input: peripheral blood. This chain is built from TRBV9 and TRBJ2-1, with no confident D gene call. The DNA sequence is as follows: TGTGCCAGCAGCGTAGGGCGGTCCTACAATGAGCAGTTCTTC. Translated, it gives CASSVGRSYNEQFF. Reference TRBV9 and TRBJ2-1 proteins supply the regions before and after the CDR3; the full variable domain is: DSGVTQTPKHLITATGQRVTLRCSPRSGDLSVYWYQQSLDQGLQFLIQYYNGEERAKGNILERFSAQQFPDLHSELNLSSLELGDSALYFCASSVGRSYNEQFFGPGTRLTVL.